This T cell receptor beta chain is from a study of blood T cell repertoires in COVID-19. Whole-study context: Sources were T cells, B-cell-depleted T cells, or PBMCs; the material itself was cDNA or gDNA.

Sequenced by immunoSEQ multiplex PCR; TCRdb stores in-frame clones only, minus some. The data contain under 250,000 clones, about four fifths of them singletons. This clone was seen a single time. The CDR3 is 18 amino acids. Deletions cut 2 bases from V and 7 bases from J, with 24 bases between. Germline V gene lookup returns CDR1 SGDLS and CDR2 YYNGEE. Everyone who took part was roughly 18 to 89 years old, and they came from roughly 25 US areas. A case of COVID-19 had been met by exposed participants within 2 weeks before study entry. V is TRBV9 and J is TRBJ2-2; possible D gene TRBD2, 7 bases. Sequencing was performed on PBMCs or T cells enriched from blood (not recorded which). The receptor comes from a woman aged 45-59 years who had been exposed to COVID-19. Written as DNA, the CDR3 is TGTGCCAGCAGCGTGGGCTGGGGCCCTGGCGGGGGCGGCGGGGAGCTGTTTTTT. It specifies CASSVGWGPGGGGGELFF.